These T cell receptor beta chains were read from a single sample in a study of T cell responses to AZD1222 COVID-19 vaccine. Some clones are missing from TCRdb's copy, which holds only in-frame ones; the method was immunoSEQ multiplex PCR. The data show approximately 120,000 clones, around 93% seen once. This specimen consisted of peripheral blood, obtained on day 0 of AZD1222 vaccination. The source of these receptors is an adult in good health. Each CDR3 is given with its conserved first and last residue. A D gene is named only where the DNA matches it firmly. The size of a clone is reported for some rows only, either as once, few or many, or as a class for expanded clones.

TRBV19	.	TRBJ2-1	.	CASSIARYNEQFF	TGTGCCAGTAGTATAGCGAGGTACAATGAGCAGTTCTTC
TRBV7-9	.	TRBJ1-2	.	CASSFGEASGGYTF	TGTGCCAGCAGCTTCGGAGAGGCGTCGGGTGGCTACACCTTC
TRBV19	.	TRBJ2-1	.	CARSSVYNEQFF	TGTGCCAGATCTAGCGTGTACAATGAGCAGTTCTTC
TRBV11-2	.	TRBJ1-4	.	CASSLAPSGLNEKLFF	TGTGCCAGCAGCTTAGCGCCGTCGGGACTTAATGAAAAACTGTTTTTT
TRBV11-3	TRBD1	TRBJ2-2	.	CASSLDQSGTGTTGELFF	TGTGCCAGCAGCTTAGATCAGTCCGGGACAGGGACCACCGGGGAGCTGTTTTTT
TRBV6-5	.	TRBJ1-1	.	CASSYSGSMNTEAFF	TGTGCCAGCAGTTACTCCGGCAGCATGAACACTGAAGCTTTCTTT
TRBV5-5	.	TRBJ1-5	.	CASSLRQNQPQHF	TGTGCCAGCAGCTTGCGACAGAATCAGCCCCAGCATTTT
TRBV7-2	TRBD1	TRBJ1-6	.	CASSFSPGTANSPLHF	TGTGCCAGCAGCTTCTCTCCCGGGACAGCAAATTCACCCCTCCACTTT
TRBV4-3	.	TRBJ2-1	.	CASSHEREGAYNEQFF	TGCGCCAGCAGCCATGAAAGAGAGGGGGCCTACAATGAGCAGTTCTTC
TRBV2	TRBD2	TRBJ2-1	.	CASKSGSSYNEQFF	TGTGCCAGCAAAAGCGGGAGCTCCTACAATGAGCAGTTCTTC
TRBV10-3	.	TRBJ2-7	.	CAISPPKQDYSYEQYF	TGTGCCATCTCCCCCCCTAAGCAGGACTACTCCTACGAGCAGTACTTC
TRBV12-3/TRBV12-4	.	TRBJ1-2	.	CASSPEPQSYTF	TGTGCCAGCAGTCCGGAACCGCAGAGCTACACCTTC
TRBV10-2	TRBD1	TRBJ1-4	.	CASSEWTGAEKLFF	TGCGCCAGCAGTGAGTGGACAGGGGCCGAAAAACTGTTTTTT
TRBV27	.	TRBJ1-4	.	CASSIRENEKLFF	TGTGCCAGCAGTATCCGGGAAAATGAAAAACTGTTTTTT
TRBV2	.	TRBJ1-6	.	CASSEVGESPLHF	TGTGCCAGCAGTGAAGTTGGGGAATCACCCCTCCACTTT
TRBV10-1	.	TRBJ2-1	.	CASSESRGSSYNEQFF	TGCGCCAGCAGTGAGTCTCGGGGGAGCTCCTACAATGAGCAGTTCTTC
TRBV6-5	.	TRBJ2-3	.	CASRLATGSDTQYF	TGTGCCAGCAGGCTAGCTACGGGATCCGATACGCAGTATTTT
TRBV25-1	.	TRBJ1-2	once	CASSAGGKDYGYTF	TGTGCCAGCAGTGCCGGGGGGAAGGACTATGGCTACACCTTC
TRBV3-1/TRBV3-2	.	TRBJ2-1	.	CASSPGLSSYNEQFF	TGTGCCAGCAGCCCTGGACTATCCTCCTACAATGAGCAGTTCTTC
TRBV9	.	TRBJ1-1	.	CASNREVNTEAFF	TGTGCCAGCAACAGGGAGGTGAACACTGAAGCTTTCTTT
TRBV3-1/TRBV3-2	.	TRBJ1-2	.	CASSQEGAGTGYTF	TGTGCCAGCAGCCAAGAAGGGGCAGGGACTGGCTACACCTTC
TRBV5-1	TRBD2	TRBJ2-3	.	CASSSGQGIAGGTTDTQYF	TGCGCCAGCAGCTCCGGACAGGGGATAGCGGGAGGGACGACAGATACGCAGTATTTT
TRBV2	.	TRBJ1-5	.	CASSVRGSNQPQHF	TGTGCCAGCAGTGTTAGGGGCAGTAATCAGCCCCAGCATTTT
TRBV12-5	.	TRBJ1-1	.	CASGLAGALPAFF	TGTGCTAGTGGTTTGGCAGGGGCCCTCCCAGCTTTCTTT
TRBV18	.	TRBJ1-1	.	CASSPRTGGVGTEAFF	TGTGCCAGCTCACCAAGGACGGGGGGCGTAGGCACTGAAGCTTTCTTT
TRBV6-1	.	TRBJ1-1	.	CASSEVAGALGEAFF	TGTGCCAGCAGTGAAGTCGCCGGGGCGCTGGGTGAAGCTTTCTTT
TRBV11-2	.	TRBJ1-2	.	CASRIMGGPTRGYTF	TGTGCCAGCAGAATCATGGGCGGGCCAACGCGGGGCTACACCTTC
TRBV4-1	TRBD2	TRBJ2-5	.	CASSLAGGSETQYF	TGCGCCAGCAGTTTAGCGGGAGGCTCCGAGACCCAGTACTTC
TRBV7-2	.	TRBJ2-1	.	CASSPLGGYYNEQFF	TGTGCCAGCAGCCCACTAGGTGGATACTACAATGAGCAGTTCTTC
TRBV7-9	.	TRBJ1-6	.	CASRTASSYNSPLHF	TGTGCCAGCAGAACAGCTAGCTCCTATAATTCACCCCTCCACTTT
TRBV19	TRBD1	TRBJ1-4	once	CASSIGNRGEKLFF	TGTGCCAGTAGTATAGGAAACAGGGGTGAAAAACTGTTTTTT
TRBV30	.	TRBJ2-3	.	CAWSNGYTSTDTQYF	TGTGCCTGGAGTAATGGGTACACTAGCACAGATACGCAGTATTTT
TRBV25-1	.	TRBJ1-1	.	CASESQQNTEAFF	TGTGCCAGCGAGAGCCAACAGAACACTGAAGCTTTCTTT
TRBV19	TRBD1	TRBJ2-2	.	CASRDRNTGELFF	TGTGCCAGTCGGGACAGAAACACCGGGGAGCTGTTTTTT
TRBV7-3	.	TRBJ1-3	.	CASSPGGAGNTIYF	TGTGCCAGCAGCCCCGGTGGTGCTGGAAACACCATATATTTT
TRBV29-1	.	TRBJ1-2	.	CSVGRQQDGYTF	TGCAGCGTTGGTCGGCAACAGGATGGCTACACCTTC
TRBV13	TRBD1	TRBJ1-6	.	CASSPGTGNSPLHF	TGTGCCAGCAGTCCCGGGACAGGGAATTCACCCCTCCACTTT
TRBV6-5	.	TRBJ2-2	.	CASISGPPSGELFF	TGTGCCAGCATTTCGGGTCCCCCATCGGGGGAGCTGTTTTTT
TRBV23-1	.	TRBJ2-4	.	CASTPSRGYIQYF	TGCGCCAGCACCCCGAGCCGCGGATACATTCAGTACTTC
TRBV12-3/TRBV12-4	.	TRBJ1-1	once	CASSFQSNTEAFF	TGTGCCAGCAGTTTTCAGAGTAACACTGAAGCTTTCTTT
TRBV5-4	TRBD1	TRBJ1-1	few	CASSYQTGEAFF	TGTGCCAGCAGCTACCAGACAGGGGAAGCTTTCTTT
TRBV15	TRBD2	TRBJ2-3	once	CATSEGLASTDTQYF	TGTGCCACCAGCGAGGGACTAGCTAGCACAGATACGCAGTATTTT
TRBV5-4	.	TRBJ1-2	once	CASSSTGLSGYTF	TGTGCCAGCAGCTCAACAGGGTTATCGGGCTACACCTTC
TRBV7-2	.	TRBJ2-7	.	CASSSTEVYEQYF	TGTGCCAGCAGCTCGACAGAAGTTTACGAGCAGTACTTC
TRBV4-2	.	TRBJ1-4	few	CASSQFGTGLKLFF	TGTGCCAGCAGCCAATTTGGGACGGGCCTAAAACTGTTTTTT
TRBV20-1	.	TRBJ1-2	.	CSASSFRGGGGGYTF	TGCAGTGCTAGTAGTTTTCGCGGGGGAGGAGGTGGCTACACCTTC
TRBV15	.	TRBJ2-7	once	CATSLDSRESEQYF	TGTGCCACCAGCCTGGACTCGAGGGAGAGCGAGCAGTACTTC
TRBV10-1	TRBD1	TRBJ2-3	.	CASKTGEESTDTQYF	TGCGCCAGTAAGACAGGGGAGGAGAGCACAGATACGCAGTATTTT
TRBV5-1	.	TRBJ2-6	once	CASSFSGANVLTF	TGCGCCAGCAGCTTCTCTGGGGCCAACGTCCTGACTTTC
TRBV14	.	TRBJ1-1	.	CASSQTGNTEAFF	TGTGCCAGCAGCCAGACAGGGAACACTGAAGCTTTCTTT
TRBV30	TRBD1	TRBJ2-3	.	CAWSDRGDTQYF	TGTGCCTGGAGTGACAGGGGAGATACGCAGTATTTT
TRBV4-1	.	TRBJ1-1	.	CASSHQSSWEAFF	TGCGCCAGCAGCCACCAGTCCTCTTGGGAAGCTTTCTTT
TRBV19	.	TRBJ1-5	.	CASSIGGGSGSQPQHF	TGTGCCAGTAGTATAGGAGGAGGGTCGGGGTCTCAGCCCCAGCATTTT
TRBV23-1	.	TRBJ1-5	.	CASSQEGSGVNQPQHF	TGCGCCAGCAGTCAAGAGGGCTCCGGGGTCAATCAGCCCCAGCATTTT